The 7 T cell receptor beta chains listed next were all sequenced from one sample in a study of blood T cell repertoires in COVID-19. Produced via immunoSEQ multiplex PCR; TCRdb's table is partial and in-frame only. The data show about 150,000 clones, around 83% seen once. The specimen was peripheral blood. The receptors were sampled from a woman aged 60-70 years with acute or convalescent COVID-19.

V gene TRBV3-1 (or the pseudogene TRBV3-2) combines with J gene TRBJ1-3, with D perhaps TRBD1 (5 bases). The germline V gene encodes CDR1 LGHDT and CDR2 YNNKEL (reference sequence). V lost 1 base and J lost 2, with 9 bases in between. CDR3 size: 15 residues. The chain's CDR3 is CASSQVIGAGNTIYF. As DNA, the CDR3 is TGTGCCAGCAGCCAAGTAATAGGGGCTGGAAACACCATATATTTT.

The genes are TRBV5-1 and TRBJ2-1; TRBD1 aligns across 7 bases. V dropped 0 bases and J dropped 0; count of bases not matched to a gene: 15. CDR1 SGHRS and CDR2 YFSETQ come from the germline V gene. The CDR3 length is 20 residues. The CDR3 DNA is TGCGCCAGCAGCTTGGTGGGCACCTCTTTACAGGGGAGCTCCTACAATGAGCAGTTCTTC. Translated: CASSLVGTSLQGSSYNEQFF.

For the CDR3, the DNA is TGCAGTGCTAGTCAACAGGGTAGGGGCAATCAGCCCCAGCATTTT. Its translation: CSASQQGRGNQPQHF. The chain links TRBV20-1 to TRBJ1-5; D is perhaps TRBD1 (6 bases). CDR3 length: 15 residues. Germline V lookup: CDR1 DFQATT, CDR2 SNEGSKA (reference sequence). V lost 3 bases and J lost 2, with 14 bases in between.

The CDR3 reads CASSAPGRKNIQYF. In DNA, the CDR3 is TGTGCCAGCAGCGCCCCGGGGAGGAAAAACATTCAGTACTTC. The chain is built from TRBV25-1 and TRBJ2-4; tentative D call: TRBD2 (6 bases). This CDR3 is 14 amino acids long. V lost 6 bases, J lost 4 bases, and 13 bases lay in between. Germline CDR1 is MGHDK and CDR2 is SYGVNS.

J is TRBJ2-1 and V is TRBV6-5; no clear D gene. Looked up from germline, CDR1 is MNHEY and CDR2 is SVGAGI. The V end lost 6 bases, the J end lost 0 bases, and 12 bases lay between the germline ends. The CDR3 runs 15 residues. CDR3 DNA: TGTGCCAGCAGCCTTAAGAGGAACTCCTACAATGAGCAGTTCTTC. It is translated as CASSLKRNSYNEQFF.

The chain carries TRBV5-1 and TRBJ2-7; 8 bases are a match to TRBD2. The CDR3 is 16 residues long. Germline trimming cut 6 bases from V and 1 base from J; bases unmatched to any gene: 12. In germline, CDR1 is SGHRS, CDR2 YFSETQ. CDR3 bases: TGCGCCAGCACTCGGGAAGCGGGGGCCTCTTCCTACGAGCAGTACTTC. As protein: CASTREAGASSYEQYF.

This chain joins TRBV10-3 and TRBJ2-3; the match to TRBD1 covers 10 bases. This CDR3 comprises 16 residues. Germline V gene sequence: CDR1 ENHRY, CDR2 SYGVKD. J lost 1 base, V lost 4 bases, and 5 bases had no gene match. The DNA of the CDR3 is TGTGCCATCAGTGGACAGGGGGCGCCAGGCACAGATACGCAGTATTTT. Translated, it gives CAISGQGAPGTDTQYF.